These T cell receptor beta chains were read from a single sample in a study of blood T cell repertoires in COVID-19. The table came from immunoSEQ multiplex PCR; TCRdb's copy has only in-frame clones and leaves some out. The sample shows 60,000 to 85,000 clones, around 83% of them seen only once. Sequenced: peripheral blood. The receptor source for this set is a man aged 60 to 75 with COVID-19, enrolled during active disease. CDR3s include the opening cysteine and the closing phenylalanine or tryptophan. D genes are given only for firm matches. Rows give clone size only sometimes, using once, few, many, or a class for an expanded clone.

clone size: NA; D gene: NA; V gene: TRBV19; J gene: TRBJ1-4; CDR3 protein: CASRRQGMALGEKLFF; CDR3 DNA: TGTGCCAGTAGGCGGCAGGGGATGGCTTTAGGGGAAAAACTGTTTTTT
clone size: NA; D gene: TRBD2; V gene: TRBV13; J gene: TRBJ2-5; CDR3 protein: CASNIAGGGETQYF; CDR3 DNA: TGTGCCAGCAATATTGCGGGAGGGGGAGAGACCCAGTACTTC
clone size: few; D gene: TRBD2; V gene: TRBV5-1; J gene: TRBJ2-1; CDR3 protein: CASSLGLAAYNEQFF; CDR3 DNA: TGCGCCAGCAGCTTAGGACTAGCGGCCTACAATGAGCAGTTCTTC
clone size: few; D gene: TRBD1; V gene: TRBV19; J gene: TRBJ2-4; CDR3 protein: CASSRTPGQGVNIQYF; CDR3 DNA: TGTGCCAGTAGTAGAACTCCGGGACAGGGTGTAAACATTCAGTACTTC
clone size: NA; D gene: TRBD1; V gene: TRBV5-5; J gene: TRBJ1-5; CDR3 protein: CASSAAGTGVQPQHF; CDR3 DNA: TGTGCCAGCAGCGCGGCCGGGACAGGGGTTCAGCCCCAGCATTTT
clone size: NA; D gene: NA; V gene: TRBV4-1; J gene: TRBJ2-3; CDR3 protein: CASSQLTGSADTQYF; CDR3 DNA: TGCGCCAGCAGCCAACTTACAGGGAGTGCAGATACGCAGTATTTT
clone size: NA; D gene: TRBD2; V gene: TRBV9; J gene: TRBJ2-7; CDR3 protein: CASSSRRSGRREEQYF; CDR3 DNA: TGTGCCAGCAGCTCCCGACGTAGCGGGAGAAGGGAAGAGCAGTACTTC
clone size: NA; D gene: NA; V gene: TRBV19; J gene: TRBJ1-1; CDR3 protein: CASRQPGHMNTEAFF; CDR3 DNA: TGTGCCAGTAGGCAACCGGGACACATGAACACTGAAGCTTTCTTT
clone size: NA; D gene: TRBD1; V gene: TRBV30; J gene: TRBJ1-5; CDR3 protein: CAWSMGQGANQPQHF; CDR3 DNA: TGTGCCTGGAGTATGGGACAGGGGGCGAACCAGCCCCAGCATTTT
clone size: once; D gene: TRBD1; V gene: TRBV5-4; J gene: TRBJ2-1; CDR3 protein: CASSSSGTGANEQFF; CDR3 DNA: TGTGCCAGCAGCTCATCCGGGACAGGGGCCAATGAGCAGTTCTTC
clone size: NA; D gene: TRBD2; V gene: TRBV3-1/TRBV3-2; J gene: TRBJ2-3; CDR3 protein: CASSLAGGQDTQYF; CDR3 DNA: TGTGCCAGCAGCCTAGCGGGAGGTCAAGATACGCAGTATTTT
clone size: NA; D gene: TRBD1; V gene: TRBV18; J gene: TRBJ2-7; CDR3 protein: CASSPSDRGLLSYEQYF; CDR3 DNA: TGTGCCAGCTCACCATCCGACAGGGGGTTACTTTCCTACGAGCAGTACTTC
clone size: NA; D gene: TRBD2; V gene: TRBV29-1; J gene: TRBJ2-3; CDR3 protein: CSVEKRDSSTDTQYF; CDR3 DNA: TGCAGCGTTGAAAAGCGGGACTCAAGCACAGATACGCAGTATTTT
clone size: once; D gene: TRBD2; V gene: TRBV10-3; J gene: TRBJ2-3; CDR3 protein: CAIRGTSSPDTQYF; CDR3 DNA: TGTGCCATCAGGGGGACTAGCAGCCCAGATACGCAGTATTTT
clone size: NA; D gene: TRBD1; V gene: TRBV19; J gene: TRBJ1-2; CDR3 protein: CASSSQPTGDYGYTF; CDR3 DNA: TGTGCCAGTAGTTCCCAGCCGACAGGGGACTATGGCTACACCTTC
clone size: NA; D gene: TRBD2; V gene: TRBV9; J gene: TRBJ2-7; CDR3 protein: CASSALSGSTYEQYF; CDR3 DNA: TGTGCCAGCAGCGCACTTAGCGGGTCCACCTACGAGCAGTACTTC
clone size: NA; D gene: NA; V gene: TRBV30; J gene: TRBJ1-2; CDR3 protein: CAWSVAQGVGGYTF; CDR3 DNA: TGTGCCTGGAGTGTAGCACAGGGAGTGGGAGGCTACACCTTC
clone size: NA; D gene: TRBD1; V gene: TRBV5-5; J gene: TRBJ2-5; CDR3 protein: CASSLGDRVIQETQYF; CDR3 DNA: TGTGCCAGCAGCTTGGGGGACAGGGTAATCCAAGAGACCCAGTACTTC
clone size: NA; D gene: TRBD2; V gene: TRBV4-2; J gene: TRBJ2-1; CDR3 protein: CASSRSGGPSYNEQFF; CDR3 DNA: TGTGCCAGCAGCCGATCGGGAGGGCCGTCCTACAATGAGCAGTTCTTC
clone size: NA; D gene: NA; V gene: TRBV19; J gene: TRBJ2-1; CDR3 protein: CASSMFAATSYNEQFF; CDR3 DNA: TGTGCCAGTAGTATGTTTGCGGCTACATCCTACAATGAGCAGTTCTTC
clone size: NA; D gene: NA; V gene: TRBV2; J gene: TRBJ1-1; CDR3 protein: CASTGVTEAFF; CDR3 DNA: TGTGCCAGCACAGGGGTTACTGAAGCTTTCTTT
clone size: NA; D gene: NA; V gene: TRBV5-1; J gene: TRBJ1-1; CDR3 protein: CASSYLSDRNTEAFF; CDR3 DNA: TGCGCCAGCAGCTACCTCTCCGACAGGAACACTGAAGCTTTCTTT
clone size: NA; D gene: TRBD2; V gene: TRBV25-1; J gene: TRBJ2-2; CDR3 protein: CASSEIGAGAGELFF; CDR3 DNA: TGTGCCAGCAGTGAGATAGGTGCGGGGGCCGGGGAGCTGTTTTTT
clone size: NA; D gene: NA; V gene: TRBV6-5; J gene: TRBJ2-3; CDR3 protein: CASNLQGISTDTQYF; CDR3 DNA: TGTGCCAGCAACCTCCAGGGTATTAGCACAGATACGCAGTATTTT
clone size: once; D gene: NA; V gene: TRBV10-3; J gene: TRBJ1-5; CDR3 protein: CAISVRNQPQHF; CDR3 DNA: TGTGCCATCAGTGTTAGAAATCAGCCCCAGCATTTT
clone size: NA; D gene: NA; V gene: TRBV11-2; J gene: TRBJ2-1; CDR3 protein: CASSLIEGGQFF; CDR3 DNA: TGTGCCAGCAGCTTAATCGAGGGTGGGCAGTTCTTC
clone size: NA; D gene: TRBD1; V gene: TRBV27; J gene: TRBJ1-4; CDR3 protein: CASSPGQGLRREKLFF; CDR3 DNA: TGTGCCAGCAGTCCGGGACAGGGTCTAAGGAGAGAAAAACTGTTTTTT
clone size: NA; D gene: NA; V gene: TRBV3-1/TRBV3-2; J gene: TRBJ2-2; CDR3 protein: CASSPLGGQTGELFF; CDR3 DNA: TGTGCCAGCAGCCCCCTGGGGGGGCAGACCGGGGAGCTGTTTTTT
clone size: NA; D gene: NA; V gene: TRBV12-3/TRBV12-4; J gene: TRBJ1-1; CDR3 protein: CASSFRTEAFF; CDR3 DNA: TGTGCCAGCAGTTTCAGGACTGAAGCTTTCTTT
clone size: few; D gene: NA; V gene: TRBV10-1; J gene: TRBJ1-5; CDR3 protein: CASSVGPPERPQHF; CDR3 DNA: TGCGCCAGCAGTGTTGGTCCTCCCGAGAGGCCCCAGCATTTT
clone size: NA; D gene: TRBD1; V gene: TRBV3-1/TRBV3-2; J gene: TRBJ2-1; CDR3 protein: CASSQGTGGKNEQFF; CDR3 DNA: TGTGCCAGCAGCCAAGGGACAGGGGGCAAGAATGAGCAGTTCTTC
clone size: NA; D gene: TRBD1; V gene: TRBV11-2; J gene: TRBJ2-3; CDR3 protein: CASSLDRAGGDTQYF; CDR3 DNA: TGTGCCAGCAGCTTAGATCGGGCAGGGGGAGATACGCAGTATTTT
clone size: NA; D gene: NA; V gene: TRBV15; J gene: TRBJ1-5; CDR3 protein: CATSRDRYNQPQHF; CDR3 DNA: TGTGCCACCAGCAGAGATCGGTACAATCAGCCCCAGCATTTT
clone size: NA; D gene: NA; V gene: TRBV9; J gene: TRBJ1-2; CDR3 protein: CASSVGGSERLEGYTF; CDR3 DNA: TGTGCCAGCAGCGTAGGAGGTTCAGAGAGGTTGGAAGGCTACACCTTC
clone size: once; D gene: TRBD1; V gene: TRBV11-2; J gene: TRBJ2-3; CDR3 protein: CASSLGTGKTDTQYF; CDR3 DNA: TGTGCCAGCAGCTTAGGGACAGGGAAGACAGATACGCAGTATTTT
clone size: NA; D gene: TRBD1; V gene: TRBV7-2; J gene: TRBJ1-3; CDR3 protein: CASSFSGGVGNTIYF; CDR3 DNA: TGTGCCAGCAGCTTTTCAGGGGGCGTTGGAAACACCATATATTTT
clone size: once; D gene: NA; V gene: TRBV6-6; J gene: TRBJ2-7; CDR3 protein: CASSGTGSSYEQYF; CDR3 DNA: TGTGCCAGCAGTGGGACTGGAAGCTCCTACGAGCAGTACTTC
clone size: NA; D gene: NA; V gene: TRBV11-3; J gene: TRBJ1-4; CDR3 protein: CASSSDRSTNEKLFF; CDR3 DNA: TGTGCCAGCAGCTCCGACAGATCAACTAATGAAAAACTGTTTTTT
clone size: NA; D gene: NA; V gene: TRBV19; J gene: TRBJ1-5; CDR3 protein: CASSMKGEPQHF; CDR3 DNA: TGTGCCAGTAGTATGAAGGGGGAGCCCCAGCATTTT
clone size: NA; D gene: NA; V gene: TRBV7-2; J gene: TRBJ1-5; CDR3 protein: CASSLPGQPQHF; CDR3 DNA: TGTGCCAGCAGCTTACCCGGGCAGCCCCAGCATTTT
clone size: once; D gene: NA; V gene: TRBV3-1/TRBV3-2; J gene: TRBJ2-7; CDR3 protein: CASSLSTPYEQYF; CDR3 DNA: TGTGCCAGCAGCCTAAGCACCCCCTACGAGCAGTACTTC
clone size: NA; D gene: NA; V gene: TRBV5-1; J gene: TRBJ1-1; CDR3 protein: CASSLNPTAMNTEAFF; CDR3 DNA: TGCGCCAGCAGCTTGAACCCGACAGCAATGAACACTGAAGCTTTCTTT
clone size: NA; D gene: NA; V gene: TRBV19; J gene: TRBJ1-5; CDR3 protein: CASSDSHSNQPQHF; CDR3 DNA: TGTGCCAGTAGCGACAGTCATAGCAATCAGCCCCAGCATTTT